This T cell receptor beta chain was identified during a study of T cell clonality in common variable immunodeficiency. Repertoires were generated with immunoSEQ multiplex PCR, while TCRdb's copy carries only in-frame clones and drops some. The repertoire consists of some 33,000 clones, none detected only once. V was clipped by 0 bases and J by 3 bases, with 11 bases between them. This CDR3 spans 16 amino acids. Germline CDR1 is LGHDT and CDR2 is YNNKEL (reference sequence). In this sample, this clone turned up many times. The read halts 3 residues ahead of the CDR3 end, with the missing end drawn from the germline J gene.

The chain couples TRBV3-1 (or the pseudogene TRBV3-2) to TRBJ2-2, with D unresolved. The source is a person between 18 and 75 years old in good health. The specimen was peripheral blood mononuclear cells. The part of the CDR3 DNA that was read is TGTGCCAGCAGCCAAGATAGAAACTTCTACACCGGGGAG. This translates into CASSQDRNFYTGE. The complete CDR3 sequence is CASSQDRNFYTGELFF.